The rows below give T cell receptor beta chains drawn from one sample of a study of blood T cell repertoires in COVID-19. Data came from immunoSEQ multiplex PCR; TCRdb stores just in-frame clones and leaves some out. The sample yields some 34,000 clones, approximately 85% seen once. The sequencing input was peripheral blood. These receptors all come from a human donor in a cohort sampled during active COVID-19. The CDR3 runs from the conserved cysteine through the conserved F or W. D genes are given only for firm matches. Clone size appears in some rows only: once, few, many, or a class for an expanded clone.

>NA|TRBD1|TRBJ2-7|TRBV15
CATSRRQGSYEQYF
TGTGCCACCAGCAGACGACAGGGGAGCTACGAGCAGTACTTC
>NA|TRBD2|TRBJ2-7|TRBV13
CASSSIAGGNPYEQYF
TGTGCCAGCAGCTCGATAGCGGGGGGAAACCCCTACGAGCAGTACTTC
>NA|NA|TRBJ2-7|TRBV6-5
CASSYSNSYEQYF
TGTGCCAGCAGTTACTCGAACAGTTACGAGCAGTACTTC
>NA|TRBD1|TRBJ1-1|TRBV7-8
CASSSDRANTEAFF
TGTGCCAGCAGCTCTGACAGGGCGAACACTGAAGCTTTCTTT
>NA|TRBD2|TRBJ2-1|TRBV28
CASSLASGGTSGNEQFF
TGTGCCAGCAGTTTGGCTAGCGGGGGGACCTCTGGCAATGAGCAGTTCTTC
>NA|NA|TRBJ2-7|TRBV9
CASSLGEPYEQYF
TGTGCCAGCAGCCTTGGGGAGCCCTACGAGCAGTACTTC
>NA|TRBD2|TRBJ2-3|TRBV5-1
CASSLEGSGGLTQYF
TGCGCCAGCAGCTTGGAAGGTAGCGGGGGGCTTACGCAGTATTTT
>NA|NA|TRBJ1-2|TRBV2
CASTQNGGYNYGYTF
TGTGCCAGCACCCAAAACGGGGGTTATAACTATGGCTACACCTTC
>NA|NA|TRBJ1-3|TRBV11-2
CASSLDRSSGNTIYF
TGTGCCAGCAGTCTGGACAGAAGCTCTGGAAACACCATATATTTT
>few|TRBD1|TRBJ2-1|TRBV28
CASSSGDSYNEQFF
TGTGCCAGCAGTTCCGGGGACAGTTACAATGAGCAGTTCTTC
>NA|NA|TRBJ1-1|TRBV7-3
CASSSGVRDTEAFF
TGTGCCAGCAGCTCGGGGGTGCGGGACACTGAAGCTTTCTTT
>NA|TRBD2|TRBJ2-1|TRBV5-1
CASPRTGTSGFNEQFF
TGCGCCAGCCCTCGGACAGGGACTAGCGGCTTCAATGAGCAGTTCTTC
>NA|NA|TRBJ2-1|TRBV28
CASSTPDGIPYNEQFF
TGTGCCAGCAGTACCCCCGACGGGATCCCCTACAATGAGCAGTTCTTC
>NA|NA|TRBJ1-5|TRBV10-3
CAISETSMGNQPQHF
TGTGCCATCAGTGAGACCTCTATGGGCAATCAGCCCCAGCATTTT
>few|TRBD1|TRBJ1-5|TRBV19
CASSISEGTGDQPQHF
TGTGCCAGTAGTATTTCGGAAGGGACAGGGGATCAGCCCCAGCATTTT
>NA|TRBD1|TRBJ2-3|TRBV4-2
CASSSWDRGTDTQYF
TGTGCCAGCAGCTCTTGGGACAGGGGCACAGATACGCAGTATTTT
>NA|NA|TRBJ2-3|TRBV19
CASSDSGRSTDTQYF
TGTGCCAGTAGTGATAGCGGCCGTAGCACAGATACGCAGTATTTT
>NA|NA|TRBJ2-3|TRBV27
CASKGTGLRGTDTQYF
TGTGCCAGCAAAGGTACAGGCCTCCGCGGCACAGATACGCAGTATTTT
>NA|NA|TRBJ1-1|TRBV21-1
CASSKPPDGSLRGAFF
TGTGCCAGCAGCAAACCCCCTGATGGGTCATTGCGGGGAGCTTTCTTT
>NA|NA|TRBJ1-2|TRBV28
CATTDYGYTF
TGTGCCACCACGGACTATGGCTACACCTTC
>NA|NA|TRBJ1-3|TRBV19
CASITRPGSGNTIYF
TGTGCCAGTATCACCCGGCCGGGGTCTGGAAACACCATATATTTT
>NA|NA|TRBJ2-5|TRBV28
CASSIAAQETQYF
TGTGCCAGCAGCATAGCGGCTCAAGAGACCCAGTACTTC
>few|TRBD1|TRBJ1-5|TRBV28
CASSRSGTGERQPQHF
TGTGCCAGCAGTCGATCCGGGACAGGGGAACGACAGCCCCAGCATTTT
>once|TRBD1|TRBJ2-5|TRBV18
CASSNRGETQYF
TGTGCCAGCTCAAACAGGGGAGAGACCCAGTACTTC
>NA|NA|TRBJ2-5|TRBV4-1
CASSQVRDILQETQYF
TGCGCCAGCAGCCAAGTCCGGGACATTCTCCAAGAGACCCAGTACTTC
>NA|TRBD2|TRBJ2-5|TRBV27
CASSTVTSGVFQGGTQYF
TGTGCCAGCAGTACCGTGACTAGCGGGGTATTTCAGGGGGGGACCCAGTACTTC
>NA|TRBD2|TRBJ2-1|TRBV9
CASSVAHAGGGYEQFF
TGTGCCAGCAGCGTAGCCCACGCGGGAGGCGGCTATGAGCAGTTCTTC
>NA|NA|TRBJ1-5|TRBV6-5
CASSSGFSNQPQHF
TGTGCCAGCAGTTCAGGATTTAGCAATCAGCCCCAGCATTTT
>NA|NA|TRBJ1-2|TRBV5-6
CASSGVGDNYGYTF
TGTGCCAGCAGCGGTGTGGGAGATAACTATGGCTACACCTTC
>NA|TRBD1|TRBJ2-1|TRBV6-5
CASRTGGSYNEQFF
TGTGCCAGCAGGACAGGGGGCTCCTACAATGAGCAGTTCTTC
>NA|TRBD1|TRBJ1-4|TRBV11-2
CASSLNWDRAFEKLFF
TGTGCCAGCAGCTTAAATTGGGACAGGGCTTTTGAAAAACTGTTTTTT
>NA|NA|TRBJ2-3|TRBV19
CASSIGGGRTDTQYF
TGTGCCAGTAGTATCGGGGGAGGAAGGACAGATACGCAGTATTTT
>medium-sized|TRBD1|TRBJ2-2|TRBV5-1
CASSLGQVGGTGELFF
TGCGCCAGCAGCCTGGGACAGGTTGGTGGCACCGGGGAGCTGTTTTTT
>NA|TRBD1|TRBJ1-2|TRBV6-5
CASSYSGRGDYTF
TGTGCCAGCAGTTACTCGGGCAGGGGGGACTACACCTTC